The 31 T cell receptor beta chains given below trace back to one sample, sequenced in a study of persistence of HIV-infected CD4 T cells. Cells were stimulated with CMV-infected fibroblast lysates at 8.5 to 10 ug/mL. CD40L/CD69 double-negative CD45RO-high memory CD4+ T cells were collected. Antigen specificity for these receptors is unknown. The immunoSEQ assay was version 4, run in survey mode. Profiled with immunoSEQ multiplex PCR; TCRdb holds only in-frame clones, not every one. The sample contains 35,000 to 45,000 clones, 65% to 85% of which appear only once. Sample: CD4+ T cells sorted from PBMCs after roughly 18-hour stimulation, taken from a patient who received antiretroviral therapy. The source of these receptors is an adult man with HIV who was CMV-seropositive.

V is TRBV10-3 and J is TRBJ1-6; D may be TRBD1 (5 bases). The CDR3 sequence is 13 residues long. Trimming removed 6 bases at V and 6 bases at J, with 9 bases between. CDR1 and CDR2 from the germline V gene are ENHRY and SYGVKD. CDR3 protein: CAISRDGNSPLHF. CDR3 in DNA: TGTGCCATCAGCCGGGACGGTAATTCACCCCTCCACTTT.

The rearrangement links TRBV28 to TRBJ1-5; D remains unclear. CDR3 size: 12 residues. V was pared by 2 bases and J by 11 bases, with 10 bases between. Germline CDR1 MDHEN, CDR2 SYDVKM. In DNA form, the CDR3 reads TGTGCCAGCAGTTTACCCCTCGGAGCCCAGCATTTT. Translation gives CASSLPLGAQHF.

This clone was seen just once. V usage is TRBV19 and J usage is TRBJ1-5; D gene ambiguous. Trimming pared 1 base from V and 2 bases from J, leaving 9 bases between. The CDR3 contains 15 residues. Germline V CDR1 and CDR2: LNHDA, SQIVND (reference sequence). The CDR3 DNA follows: TGTGCCAGTAGTATAGGGAACGCCGGCAATCAGCCCCAGCATTTT. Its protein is CASSIGNAGNQPQHF.

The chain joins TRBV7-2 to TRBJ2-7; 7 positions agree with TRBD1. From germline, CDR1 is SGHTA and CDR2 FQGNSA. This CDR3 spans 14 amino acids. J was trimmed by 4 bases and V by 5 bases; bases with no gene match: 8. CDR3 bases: TGTGCCAGCAGCAAAGACAGGGCAGGGTACGAGCAGTACTTC. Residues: CASSKDRAGYEQYF.

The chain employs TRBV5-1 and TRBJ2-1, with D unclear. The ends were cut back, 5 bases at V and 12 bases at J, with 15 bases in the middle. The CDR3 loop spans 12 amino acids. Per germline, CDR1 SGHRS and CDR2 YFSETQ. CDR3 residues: CASRHERDGQFF. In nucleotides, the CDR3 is TGCGCCAGCAGACATGAAAGGGATGGGCAGTTCTTC.

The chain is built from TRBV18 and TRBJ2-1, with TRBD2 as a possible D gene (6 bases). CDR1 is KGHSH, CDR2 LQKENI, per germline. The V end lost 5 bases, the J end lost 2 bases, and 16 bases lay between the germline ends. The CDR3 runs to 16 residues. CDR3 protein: CASSFMEGNAYNEQFF. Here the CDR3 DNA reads TGTGCCAGCTCATTTATGGAGGGAAATGCCTACAATGAGCAGTTCTTC.

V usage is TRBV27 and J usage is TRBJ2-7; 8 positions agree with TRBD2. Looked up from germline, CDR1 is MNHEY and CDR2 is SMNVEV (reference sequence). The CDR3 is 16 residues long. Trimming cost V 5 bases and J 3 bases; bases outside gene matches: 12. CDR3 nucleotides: TGTGCCAGCAGTCCCGGGGGGGCCGGATCTATCTACGAGCAGTACTTC. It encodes CASSPGGAGSIYEQYF.

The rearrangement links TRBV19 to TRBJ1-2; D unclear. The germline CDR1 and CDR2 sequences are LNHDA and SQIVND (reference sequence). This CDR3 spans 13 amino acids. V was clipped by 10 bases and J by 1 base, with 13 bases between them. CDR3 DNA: TGTGCCACAGAACGCGGACTTAACTATGGCTACACCTTC. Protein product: CATERGLNYGYTF.

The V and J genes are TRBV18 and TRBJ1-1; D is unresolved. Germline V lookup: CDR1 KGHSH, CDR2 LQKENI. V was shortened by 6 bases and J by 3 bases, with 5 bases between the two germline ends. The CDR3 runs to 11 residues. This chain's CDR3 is CASSQDTEAFF. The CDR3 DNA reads TGTGCCAGCTCCCAGGACACTGAAGCTTTCTTT.

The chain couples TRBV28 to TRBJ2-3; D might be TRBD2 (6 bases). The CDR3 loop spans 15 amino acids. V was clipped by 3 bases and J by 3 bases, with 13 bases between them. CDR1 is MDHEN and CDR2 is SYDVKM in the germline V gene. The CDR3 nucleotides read TGTGCCAGCAGTTTGGGGACTCTTAGTACAGATACGCAGTATTTT. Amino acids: CASSLGTLSTDTQYF.

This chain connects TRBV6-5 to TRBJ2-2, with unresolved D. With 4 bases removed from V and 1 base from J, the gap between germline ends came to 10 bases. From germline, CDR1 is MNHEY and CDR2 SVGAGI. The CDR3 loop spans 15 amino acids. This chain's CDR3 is CASSFRVMNTGELFF. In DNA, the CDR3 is TGTGCCAGCAGTTTCCGGGTCATGAACACCGGGGAGCTGTTTTTT.

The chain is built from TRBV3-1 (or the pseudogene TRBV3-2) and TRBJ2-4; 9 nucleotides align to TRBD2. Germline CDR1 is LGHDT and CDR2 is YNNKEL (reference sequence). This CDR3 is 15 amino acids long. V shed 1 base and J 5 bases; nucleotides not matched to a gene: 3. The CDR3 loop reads CASSQGRGGENIQYF. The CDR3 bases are TGTGCCAGCAGCCAAGGGCGGGGGGGCGAAAACATTCAGTACTTC.

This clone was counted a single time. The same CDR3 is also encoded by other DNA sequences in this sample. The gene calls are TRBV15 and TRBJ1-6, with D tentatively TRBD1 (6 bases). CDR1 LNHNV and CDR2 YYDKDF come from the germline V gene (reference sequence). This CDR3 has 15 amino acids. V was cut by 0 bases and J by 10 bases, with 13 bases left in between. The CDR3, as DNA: TGTGCCACCAGCAGAGACTTGGACAGTGGCTCACCCCTCCACTTT. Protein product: CATSRDLDSGSPLHF. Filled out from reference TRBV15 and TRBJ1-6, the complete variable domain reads DAMVIQNPRYQVTQFGKPVTLSCSQTLNHNVMYWYQQKSSQAPKLLFHYYDKDFNNEADTPDNFQSRRPNTSFCFLDIRSPGLGDTAMYLCATSRDLDSGSPLHFGNGTRLTVT.

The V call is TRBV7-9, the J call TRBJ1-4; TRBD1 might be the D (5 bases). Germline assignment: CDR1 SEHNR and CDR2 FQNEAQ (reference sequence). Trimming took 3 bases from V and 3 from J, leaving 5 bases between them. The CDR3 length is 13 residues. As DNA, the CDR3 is TGTGCCAGCAGCTTGGGGCCTAATGAAAAACTGTTTTTT. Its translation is CASSLGPNEKLFF.

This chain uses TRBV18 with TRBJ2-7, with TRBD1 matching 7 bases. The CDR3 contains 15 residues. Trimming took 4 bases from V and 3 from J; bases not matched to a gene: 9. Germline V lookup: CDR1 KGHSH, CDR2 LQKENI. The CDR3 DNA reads TGTGCCAGCTCACGAGGTGGAACAGGGGACTACGAGCAGTACTTC. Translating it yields CASSRGGTGDYEQYF.

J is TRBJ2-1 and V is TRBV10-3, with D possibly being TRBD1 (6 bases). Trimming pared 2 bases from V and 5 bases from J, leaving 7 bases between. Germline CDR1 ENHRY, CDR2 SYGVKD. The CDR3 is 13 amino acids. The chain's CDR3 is CAISEEGDNEQFF. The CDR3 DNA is TGTGCCATCAGTGAGGAGGGGGACAATGAGCAGTTCTTC.

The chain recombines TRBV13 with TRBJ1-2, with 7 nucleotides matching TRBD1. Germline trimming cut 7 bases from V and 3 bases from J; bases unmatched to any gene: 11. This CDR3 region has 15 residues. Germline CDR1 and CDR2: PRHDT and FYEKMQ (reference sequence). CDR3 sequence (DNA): TGTGCCAGCACCCTAGGGGGCGGGGAAGACTATGGCTACACCTTC. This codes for CASTLGGGEDYGYTF.

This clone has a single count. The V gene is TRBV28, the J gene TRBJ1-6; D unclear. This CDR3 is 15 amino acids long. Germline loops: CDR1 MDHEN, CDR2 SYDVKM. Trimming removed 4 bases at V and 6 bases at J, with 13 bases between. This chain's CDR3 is CASSSRFPLNSPLHF. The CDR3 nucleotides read TGTGCCAGCAGTTCCCGGTTCCCTCTTAATTCACCCCTCCACTTT.

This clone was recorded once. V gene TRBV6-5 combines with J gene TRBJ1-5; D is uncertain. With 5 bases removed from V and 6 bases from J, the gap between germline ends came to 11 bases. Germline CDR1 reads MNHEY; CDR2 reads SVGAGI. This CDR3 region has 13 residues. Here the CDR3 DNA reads TGTGCCAGCAGTCGGACCCTCCTTCAGCCCCAGCATTTT. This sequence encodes CASSRTLLQPQHF.

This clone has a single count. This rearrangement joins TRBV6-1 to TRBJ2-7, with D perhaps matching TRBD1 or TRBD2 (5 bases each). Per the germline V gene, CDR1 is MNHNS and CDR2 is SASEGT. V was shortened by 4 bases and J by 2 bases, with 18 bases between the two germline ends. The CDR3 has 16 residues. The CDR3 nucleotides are TGTGCCAGCAGTGGAGTTGGGGGACGGATCACCTACGAGCAGTACTTC. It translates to CASSGVGGRITYEQYF.

This CDR3 is CASSVVPAGVQYF. Written as DNA, the CDR3 is TGTGCCAGCAGCGTAGTGCCGGCAGGGGTTCAGTACTTC. This sequence joins TRBV9 and TRBJ2-4, with D possibly being TRBD1 (6 bases). The CDR3 is 13 residues long. CDR1 is SGDLS, CDR2 YYNGEE, per germline. V shed 0 bases and J shed 11 bases, with 12 bases lying between them.

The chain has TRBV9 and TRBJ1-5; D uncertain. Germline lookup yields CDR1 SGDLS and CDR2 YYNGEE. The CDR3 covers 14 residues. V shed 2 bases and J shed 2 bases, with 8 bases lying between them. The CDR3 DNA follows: TGTGCCAGCAGCGTTTCGGGTGGCAATCAGCCCCAGCATTTT. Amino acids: CASSVSGGNQPQHF.

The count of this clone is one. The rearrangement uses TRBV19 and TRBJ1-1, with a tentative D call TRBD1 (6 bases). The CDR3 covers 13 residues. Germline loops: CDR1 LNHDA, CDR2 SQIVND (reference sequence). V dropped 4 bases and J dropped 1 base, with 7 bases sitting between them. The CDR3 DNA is TGTGCCAGTAGTAGAGGGGGGAACACTGAAGCTTTCTTT. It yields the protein CASSRGGNTEAFF.

CDR3: CASSTGAYEQYF. The CDR3 nucleotides read TGCGCCAGCAGTACAGGGGCCTACGAGCAGTACTTC. The chain uses TRBV10-1 and TRBJ2-7; 7 bases match TRBD1. Germline V gene sequence: CDR1 WNHNN, CDR2 SYGVQD (reference sequence). The CDR3 runs to 12 residues. V lost 5 bases and J lost 2; bases outside the gene matches: 0.

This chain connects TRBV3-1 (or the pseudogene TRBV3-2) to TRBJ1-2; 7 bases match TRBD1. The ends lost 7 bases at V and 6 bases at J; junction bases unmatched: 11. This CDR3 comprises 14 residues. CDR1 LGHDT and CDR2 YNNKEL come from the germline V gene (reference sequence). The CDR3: CASTQGGLRDGYTF. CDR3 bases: TGTGCCAGCACCCAGGGGGGTCTAAGGGATGGCTACACCTTC.

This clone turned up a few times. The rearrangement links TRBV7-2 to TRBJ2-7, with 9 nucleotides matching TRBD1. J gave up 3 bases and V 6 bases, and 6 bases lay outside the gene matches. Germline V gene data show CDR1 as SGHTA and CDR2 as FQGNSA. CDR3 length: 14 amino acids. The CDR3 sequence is CASRGQGYSYEQYF. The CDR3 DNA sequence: TGTGCCAGCAGGGGACAGGGATATAGCTACGAGCAGTACTTC.

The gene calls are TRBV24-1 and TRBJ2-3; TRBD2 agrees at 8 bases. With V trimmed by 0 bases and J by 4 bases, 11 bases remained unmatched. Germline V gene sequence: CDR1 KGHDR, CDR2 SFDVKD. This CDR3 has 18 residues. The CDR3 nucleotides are TGTGCCACCAGTGATTTGCGCATCAGCGGGGGCCACCCAGATACGCAGTATTTT. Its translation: CATSDLRISGGHPDTQYF.

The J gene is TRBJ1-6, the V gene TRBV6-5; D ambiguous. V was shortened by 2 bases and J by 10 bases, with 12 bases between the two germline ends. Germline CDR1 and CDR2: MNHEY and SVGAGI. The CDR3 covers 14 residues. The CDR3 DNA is TGTGCCAGCAGTTACCGGGGAATTGGATCACCCCTCCACTTT. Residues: CASSYRGIGSPLHF.

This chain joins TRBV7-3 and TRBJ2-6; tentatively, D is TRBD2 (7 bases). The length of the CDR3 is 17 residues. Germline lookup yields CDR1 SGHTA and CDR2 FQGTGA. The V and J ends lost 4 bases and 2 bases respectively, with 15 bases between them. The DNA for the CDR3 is TGTGCCAGCAGCTCCCTTCCCGGGGGGCCTGGGGCCAACGTCCTGACTTTC. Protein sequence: CASSSLPGGPGANVLTF.

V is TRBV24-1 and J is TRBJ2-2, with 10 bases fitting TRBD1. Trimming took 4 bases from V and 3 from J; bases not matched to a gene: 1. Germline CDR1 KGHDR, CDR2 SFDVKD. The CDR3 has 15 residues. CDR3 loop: CATSEGQGYTGELFF. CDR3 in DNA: TGTGCCACCAGTGAGGGACAGGGGTACACCGGGGAGCTGTTTTTT.

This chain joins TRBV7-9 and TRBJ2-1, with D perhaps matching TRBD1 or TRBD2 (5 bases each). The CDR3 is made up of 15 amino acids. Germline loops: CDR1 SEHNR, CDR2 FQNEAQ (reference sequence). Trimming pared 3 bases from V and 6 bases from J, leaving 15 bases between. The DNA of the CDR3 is TGTGCCAGCAGCTTGGGCAGGGACCCCCGCAATGAGCAGTTCTTC. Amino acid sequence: CASSLGRDPRNEQFF.